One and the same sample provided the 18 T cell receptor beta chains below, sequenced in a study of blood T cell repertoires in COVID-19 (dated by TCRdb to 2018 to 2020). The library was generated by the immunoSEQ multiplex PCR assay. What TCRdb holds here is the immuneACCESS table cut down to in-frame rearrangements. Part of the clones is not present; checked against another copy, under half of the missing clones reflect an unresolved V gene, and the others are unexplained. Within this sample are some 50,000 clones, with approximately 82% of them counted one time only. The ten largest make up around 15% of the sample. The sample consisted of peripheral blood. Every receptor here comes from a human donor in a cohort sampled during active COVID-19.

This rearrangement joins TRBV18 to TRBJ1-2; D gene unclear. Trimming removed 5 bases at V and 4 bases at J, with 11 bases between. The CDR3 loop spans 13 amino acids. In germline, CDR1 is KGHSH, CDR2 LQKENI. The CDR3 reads CASSDRESYGYTF. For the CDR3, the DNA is TGTGCCAGCTCAGACCGGGAATCCTATGGCTACACCTTC.

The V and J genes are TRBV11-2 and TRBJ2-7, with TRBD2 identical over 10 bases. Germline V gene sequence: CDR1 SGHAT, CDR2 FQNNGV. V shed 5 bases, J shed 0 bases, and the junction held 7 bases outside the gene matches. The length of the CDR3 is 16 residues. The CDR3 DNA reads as TGTGCCAGCAGCGTGTCTAGCGGGAGCAACTCCTACGAGCAGTACTTC. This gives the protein CASSVSSGSNSYEQYF.

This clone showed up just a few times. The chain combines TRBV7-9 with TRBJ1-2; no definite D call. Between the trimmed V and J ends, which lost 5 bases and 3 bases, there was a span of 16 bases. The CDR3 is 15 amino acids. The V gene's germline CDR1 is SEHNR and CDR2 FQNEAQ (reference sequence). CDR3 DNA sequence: TGTGCCAGCAGCCCATACGCCGGGGTAGACTATGGCTACACCTTC. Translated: CASSPYAGVDYGYTF. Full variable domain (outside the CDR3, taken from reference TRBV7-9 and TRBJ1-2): DTGVSQNPRHKITKRGQNVTFRCDPISEHNRLYWYRQTLGQGPEFLTYFQNEAQLEKSRLLSDRFSAERPKGSFSTLEIQRTEQGDSAMYLCASSPYAGVDYGYTFGSGTRLTVV.

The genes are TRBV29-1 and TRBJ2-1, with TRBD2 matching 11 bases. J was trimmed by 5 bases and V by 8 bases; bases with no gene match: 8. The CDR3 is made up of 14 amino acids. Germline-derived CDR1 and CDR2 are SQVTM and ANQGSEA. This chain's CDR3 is CSTFGTSGNNEQFF. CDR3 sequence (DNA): TGCAGCACTTTCGGGACTAGCGGAAACAATGAGCAGTTCTTC.

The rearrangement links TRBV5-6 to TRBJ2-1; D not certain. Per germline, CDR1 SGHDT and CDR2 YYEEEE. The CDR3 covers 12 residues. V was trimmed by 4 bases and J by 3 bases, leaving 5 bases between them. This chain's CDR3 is CASSQNYNEQFF. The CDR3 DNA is TGTGCCAGCAGCCAGAACTACAATGAGCAGTTCTTC.

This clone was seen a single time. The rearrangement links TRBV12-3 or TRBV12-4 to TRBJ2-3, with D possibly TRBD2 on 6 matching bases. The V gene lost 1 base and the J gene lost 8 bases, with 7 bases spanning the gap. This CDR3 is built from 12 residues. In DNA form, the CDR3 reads TGTGCCAGCAGTTTAGGAGCGGGTACGCAGTATTTT. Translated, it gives CASSLGAGTQYF.

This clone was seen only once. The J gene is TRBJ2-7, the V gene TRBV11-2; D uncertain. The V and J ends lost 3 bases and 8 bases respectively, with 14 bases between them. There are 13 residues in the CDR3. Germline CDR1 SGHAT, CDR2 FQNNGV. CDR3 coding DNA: TGTGCCAGCAGCTTGGGTGTAGCAGCTAAGCAGTACTTC. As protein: CASSLGVAAKQYF.

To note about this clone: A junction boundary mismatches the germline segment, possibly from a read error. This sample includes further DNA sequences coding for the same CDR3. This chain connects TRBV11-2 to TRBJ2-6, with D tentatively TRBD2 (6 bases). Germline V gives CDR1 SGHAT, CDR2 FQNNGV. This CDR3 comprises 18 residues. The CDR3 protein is CASSLPWGVRTGANVLTF. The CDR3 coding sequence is TGTGCCAGCAGCTTACCTTGGGGGGTACGGACTGGGGCCAATGTCCTGACTTTC.

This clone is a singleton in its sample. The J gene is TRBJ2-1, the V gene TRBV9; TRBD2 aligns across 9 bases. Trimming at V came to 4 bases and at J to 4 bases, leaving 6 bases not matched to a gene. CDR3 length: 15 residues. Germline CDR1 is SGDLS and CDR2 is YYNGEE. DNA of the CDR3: TGTGCCAGCAGCCGACTAGCGGCTTTATACAATGAGCAGTTCTTC. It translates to CASSRLAALYNEQFF.

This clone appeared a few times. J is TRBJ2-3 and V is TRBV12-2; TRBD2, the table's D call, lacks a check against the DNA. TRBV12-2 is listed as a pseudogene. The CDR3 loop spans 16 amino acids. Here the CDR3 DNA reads TGTGCAAGTCGCCCTATTAGAGCGGGGGGAACAGATACGCAGTATTTT. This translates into CASRPIRAGGTDTQYF.

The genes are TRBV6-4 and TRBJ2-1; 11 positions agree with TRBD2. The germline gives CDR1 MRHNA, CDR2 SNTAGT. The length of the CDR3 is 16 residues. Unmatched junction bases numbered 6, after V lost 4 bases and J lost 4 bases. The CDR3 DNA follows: TGTGCCAGCAGTGTTGGTGTAGCGGGGGGGTACAATGAGCAGTTCTTC. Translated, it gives CASSVGVAGGYNEQFF.

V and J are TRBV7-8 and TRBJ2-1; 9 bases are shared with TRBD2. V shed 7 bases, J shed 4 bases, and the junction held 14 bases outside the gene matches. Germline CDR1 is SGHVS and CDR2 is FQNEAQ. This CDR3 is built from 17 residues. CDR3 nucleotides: TGTGCCAGCATCATTGCCGGCGGGGGGGCCTCTTACAATGAGCAGTTCTTC. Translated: CASIIAGGGASYNEQFF.

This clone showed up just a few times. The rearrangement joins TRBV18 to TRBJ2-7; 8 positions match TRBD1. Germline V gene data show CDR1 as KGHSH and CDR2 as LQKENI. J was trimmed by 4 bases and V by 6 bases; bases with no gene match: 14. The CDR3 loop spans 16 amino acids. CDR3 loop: CASSEQQGELGYEQYF. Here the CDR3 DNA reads TGTGCCAGCTCCGAGCAACAGGGGGAGCTCGGGTACGAGCAGTACTTC.

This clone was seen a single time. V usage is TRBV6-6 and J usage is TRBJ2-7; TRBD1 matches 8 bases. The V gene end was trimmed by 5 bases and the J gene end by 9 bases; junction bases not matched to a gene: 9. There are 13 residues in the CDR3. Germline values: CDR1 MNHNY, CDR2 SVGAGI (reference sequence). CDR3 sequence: CASSRFGQGRQYF. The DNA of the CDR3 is TGTGCCAGCAGTCGATTTGGACAGGGTAGGCAGTACTTC.

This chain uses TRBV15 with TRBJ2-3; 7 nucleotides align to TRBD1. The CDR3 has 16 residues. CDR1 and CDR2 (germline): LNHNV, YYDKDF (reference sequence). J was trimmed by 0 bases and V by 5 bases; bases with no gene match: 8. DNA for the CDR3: TGTGCCACCAGCGTCAGACAGGGTGGAAGCACAGATACGCAGTATTTT. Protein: CATSVRQGGSTDTQYF.

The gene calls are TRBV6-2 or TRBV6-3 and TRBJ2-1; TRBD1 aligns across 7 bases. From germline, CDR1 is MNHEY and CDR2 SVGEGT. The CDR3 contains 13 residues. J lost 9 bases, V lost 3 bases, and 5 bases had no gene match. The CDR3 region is CASSYDPGGEQFF. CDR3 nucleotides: TGTGCCAGCAGTTATGATCCAGGGGGTGAGCAGTTCTTC.

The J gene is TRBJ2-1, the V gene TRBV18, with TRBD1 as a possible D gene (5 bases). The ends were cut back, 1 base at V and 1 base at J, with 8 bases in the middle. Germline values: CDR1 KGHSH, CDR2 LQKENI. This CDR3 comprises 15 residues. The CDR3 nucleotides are TGTGCCAGCTCACCACAGGGGCCTTCCTACAATGAGCAGTTCTTC. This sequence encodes CASSPQGPSYNEQFF.

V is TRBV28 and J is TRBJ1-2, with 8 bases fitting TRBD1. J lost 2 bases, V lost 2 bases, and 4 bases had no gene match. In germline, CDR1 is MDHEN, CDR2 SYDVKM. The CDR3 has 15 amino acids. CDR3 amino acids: CASSLPGQANYGYTF. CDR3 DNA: TGTGCCAGCAGTTTACCGGGACAGGCCAACTATGGCTACACCTTC.